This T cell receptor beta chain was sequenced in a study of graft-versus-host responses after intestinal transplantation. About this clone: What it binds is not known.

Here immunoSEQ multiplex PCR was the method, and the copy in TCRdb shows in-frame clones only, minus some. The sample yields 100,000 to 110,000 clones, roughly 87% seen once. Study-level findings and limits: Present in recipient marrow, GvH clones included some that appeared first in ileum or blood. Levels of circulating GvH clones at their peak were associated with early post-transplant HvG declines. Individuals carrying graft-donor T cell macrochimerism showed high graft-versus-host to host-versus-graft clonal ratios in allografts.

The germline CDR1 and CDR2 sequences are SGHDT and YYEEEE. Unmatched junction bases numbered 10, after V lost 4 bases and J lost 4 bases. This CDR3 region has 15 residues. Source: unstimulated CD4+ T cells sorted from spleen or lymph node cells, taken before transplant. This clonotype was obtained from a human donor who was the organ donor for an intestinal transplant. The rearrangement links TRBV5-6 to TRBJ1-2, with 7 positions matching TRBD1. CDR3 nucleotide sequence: TGTGCCAGCAGCGTGGAGGACAGGTGGACCTATGGCTACACCTTC. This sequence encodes CASSVEDRWTYGYTF.